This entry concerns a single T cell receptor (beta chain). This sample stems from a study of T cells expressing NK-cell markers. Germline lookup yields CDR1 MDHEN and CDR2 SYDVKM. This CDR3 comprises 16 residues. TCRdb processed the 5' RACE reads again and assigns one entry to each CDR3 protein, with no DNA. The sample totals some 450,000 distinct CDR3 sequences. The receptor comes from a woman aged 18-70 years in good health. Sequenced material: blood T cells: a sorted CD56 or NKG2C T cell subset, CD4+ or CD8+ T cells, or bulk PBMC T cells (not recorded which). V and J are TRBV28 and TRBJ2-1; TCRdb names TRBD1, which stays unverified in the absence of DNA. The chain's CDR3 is CASLKGGQSSYNEQFF.